This TCR beta chain emerged from a study of PD-L1 blockade in urothelial cancer (dated by TCRdb to 2016 to 2017). Regarding the complete study: Therapy was started in about 2014 for all patients, and atezolizumab 1,200 mg was administered intravenously every 3 weeks. About 85% of the 29 patients were males with bladder-origin urothelial cancer, and about 65% of the roughly 30 reported a prior smoking history. Patients had an ECOG performance status of 0 or 1 and had received between 0 and 3 prior chemotherapy regimens. Blood samples were analyzed at two time points: 3 weeks after treatment start (second dose) and 6 weeks after treatment start. A median of approximately 140,000 T cells and 85,000 or so unique TCRs was obtained from blood samples, and a median clonality of approximately 0.08 was observed. The study was an exploratory multi-omic analysis of somatic, immune and clinical correlates of response to PD-L1 blockade with atezolizumab in urothelial cancer. Pretreatment tumor samples, along with matched peripheral blood collected serially before and after atezolizumab treatment, underwent TCR sequencing. Progression-free survival longer than 6 months counted as durable clinical benefit, and TCR features were additionally tested against both progression-free and overall survival. In the same patients who had TCR sequencing, pretreatment tumors also underwent whole exome sequencing and RNA sequencing. Several patients reached durable clinical benefit, while around 19 patients did not. Pretreatment blood TCR-seq was available for about 30 patients, at least one posttreatment blood collection was obtained for 24 patients, and tumor TCR-seq was available for 24 patients. General conclusions and limits of the study: Greater expansion of tumor-associated TCR clones in peripheral blood 3 weeks after the start of treatment was observed in patients with durable benefit (n ≈ 22, p = 0.022). Improved progression-free and overall survival was associated with having pretreatment peripheral blood TCR clonality below the median. Because the sample size was small (n ≈ 29) and many exploratory analyses were performed, the results are intended to be hypothesis-generating.

A total of roughly 31 patients with locally advanced or metastatic urothelial carcinoma, treated at Memorial Sloan Kettering on a trial protocol, made up the cohort. Peripheral blood mononuclear cells were collected from each patient pretreatment and during treatment, giving between 1 and 8 total time points per patient. The Qiagen DNeasy Blood extraction kit was used to purify genomic DNA from total PBMCs and tumor samples. PBMCs were collected pretreatment and during treatment, and were isolated and stored as previously described. Each PCR received spiked-in synthetic TCR analog templates so that absolute template abundance could be estimated from read counts. Using the immunoSEQ assay, TCRbeta CDR3 regions were amplified from genomic DNA with bias-controlled V and J gene primers. Rearranged TCRbeta segments were sequenced at approximately 20X coverage. Regarding the original processing steps: Sequencing errors were corrected by clustering, and CDR3s were annotated against IMGT so that V, D and J genes could be assigned. Out-of-frame and stop-codon sequences were excluded, and only productive TCRbeta rearrangements were used in downstream analyses. Clonality was computed as one minus Shannon entropy normalized by the log of the number of unique productive sequences. Clones differing between time points or between blood and tumor were identified using Fisher's exact test with Benjamini-Hochberg correction, with an adjusted p below 0.01 applied as the threshold. TCRdb obtained this table from immuneACCESS and retained in-frame rearrangements with V and J assigned. These tables miss some clones; where compared with another copy, unresolved V genes account for less than half of the shortfall, and the remainder is unexplained. D and trimming were read from the DNA, whereas the V and J calls and clone size are those reported in that table. This sample holds some 53,000 clones; roughly 80% were observed only once. The leading ten clones occupy around 3.6% of the sample.

This clone was seen a single time. This receptor's antigen is unknown. No per-base quality is available; no much larger clone lies one base away. Sequencing used PBMCs, obtained around atezolizumab (anti-PD-L1) treatment. This receptor was identified in a man in his sixties or seventies with urothelial cancer.

At the DNA level, the sequence is TGTGCCAGCAGTTACCGCAGGGATACTGATACGCAGTATTTT. This gives the protein CASSYRRDTDTQYF. Recombination linked TRBV6-5 to TRBJ2-3; a tentative D match to TRBD1 spans 5 bases. Including the terminal cysteine and phenylalanine, the CDR3 comprises 14 residues. CDR3 DNA is the only sequence kept; it has 42 bases, read in frame from the first base. The junction shows trimming of 2 bases on V and 6 bases on J, plus 12 bases between the germline ends. The germline V gene supplies CDR1 MNHEY and CDR2 SVGAGI.